This paragraph reports one TCR beta chain. Its antigen remains unknown. Sequenced by immunoSEQ multiplex PCR; TCRdb stores in-frame clones only, minus some. Of 400,000 or so clones listed, around 85% are singletons. The sample is drawn from a study of Ad26.COV2.S vaccination and SARS-CoV-2 variants. Stated treatment: 15 to 20 received Ad26.COV2.S at low or high dose, single or two shots; 5 received placebo; per-sample allocation not given. Specimens were obtained on day 63 following the first vaccine or placebo injection. Study outcomes and limitations: Marked by substantial breadth, spike-specific CD8+ and CD4+ T cell responses were reportedly seen after vaccination.

The sequencing used peripheral blood, collected in a trial of Ad26.COV2.S vaccine versus placebo. The receptor comes from a person aged 18-65 years who received the Ad26.COV2.S COVID-19 vaccine or a placebo.

CDR3 protein: CATSDGDRGTDTQYF. The CDR3 bases are TGTGCCACCAGTGATGGGGACAGGGGAACAGATACGCAGTATTTT. The rearrangement joins TRBV24-1 to TRBJ2-3; TRBD1 matches at 10 bases. The CDR3 covers 15 residues. V shed 3 bases, J shed 3 bases, and the junction held 2 bases outside the gene matches. From germline, CDR1 is KGHDR and CDR2 SFDVKD.